This TCR beta chain was recorded in a study of shared clonotypes between healthy human individuals. It was around 190 ng DNA, some 30,000 T cell genomes, that sorted-subset replicate PCRs used. This table comes from immunoSEQ multiplex PCR, and its TCRdb copy is limited to in-frame clones, with some not included. The table has 1,500,000 or so clones, 98% seen once. Notes on this clone: Its antigen is still unknown.

Study conclusions and caveats: In contrast to clonotypes shared by all four donors, non-shared clonotypes had lower generation probabilities.

Those who donated, Caucasian adults without exception, all lived in Nashville, Tennessee. Material for sequencing was naive CD4+ T cells sorted from blood. Documented subset: CD45RA+ positively selected. The TCR sequence derives from a man aged 25 to 45 in good health.

In DNA, the CDR3 is TGCGCCAGCAGCTTGGTCCCGGCTGACGAGCAGTACTTC. Translated, it gives CASSLVPADEQYF. The chain is built from TRBV5-1 and TRBJ2-7; D unresolved. The CDR3 spans 13 residues. The V gene's germline CDR1 is SGHRS and CDR2 YFSETQ. V was shortened by 0 bases and J by 5 bases, with 9 bases between the two germline ends.